These 23 T cell receptor beta chains came from one sample sequenced in a study of blood T cell repertoires in COVID-19. Repertoires were generated with immunoSEQ multiplex PCR, while TCRdb's copy carries only in-frame clones and drops some. Of more than 110,000 clones in the sample, about 80% were seen once. Material for sequencing was peripheral blood. The receptors here all came from a man aged 60 to 75 with acute or convalescent COVID-19.

The gene calls are TRBV28 and TRBJ1-1, with 7 bases lining up with TRBD1. The CDR3 is 14 amino acids. Per the germline V gene, CDR1 is MDHEN and CDR2 is SYDVKM. The V and J ends lost 3 bases and 1 base, in that order; junction bases with no gene match: 2. The CDR3 DNA is TGTGCCAGCAGTTTGGGACAGAAGAACACTGAAGCTTTCTTT. Protein: CASSLGQKNTEAFF.

The sample holds a few counts of this clone. One end of the junction is discordant with germline, which a read error may explain. The chain uses TRBV2 and TRBJ2-1, with TRBD2 identical over 10 bases. Germline CDR1 SNHLY, CDR2 FYNNEI. The CDR3 has 16 amino acids. DNA of the CDR3: TGTGCCAGCAACGAACAGGGATTAGCACTAGCGGGATTCCCCCTCTTC. The encoded protein is CASNEQGLALAGFPLF.

The V and J genes are TRBV4-1 and TRBJ1-4; maybe TRBD1 (5 bases). V was shortened by 1 base and J by 8 bases, with 14 bases between the two germline ends. CDR1 MGHRA and CDR2 YSYEKL come from the germline V gene. There are 15 residues in the CDR3. CDR3 DNA sequence: TGCGCCAGCAGCCAAGTTCCGGGGGAGGGGGAAAAACTGTTTTTT. Translation gives CASSQVPGEGEKLFF.

The chain recombines TRBV18 with TRBJ1-4; D not certain. Trimming cost V 6 bases and J 0 bases, with 11 bases left between them. Germline V CDR1 and CDR2: KGHSH, LQKENI. The CDR3 runs to 15 residues. CDR3 coding DNA: TGTGCCAGCTCGCGAGAGCTAGCAACTAATGAAAAACTGTTTTTT. Protein: CASSRELATNEKLFF.

Only a few counts were recorded for this clone. V gene TRBV6-6 combines with J gene TRBJ1-2; D might be TRBD1 (5 bases). V lost 4 bases and J 6 bases, leaving 9 bases between the germline ends. The CDR3 has 12 amino acids. Germline CDR1 reads MNHNY; CDR2 reads SVGAGI (reference sequence). CDR3: CASSLGLNGYTF. In nucleotides, the CDR3 is TGTGCCAGCAGTTTGGGGCTGAATGGCTACACCTTC.

The V and J genes are TRBV19 and TRBJ1-3; no firm D call. Trimming took off 5 bases at V and 0 bases at J, with 11 bases between the two ends. Looked up from germline, CDR1 is LNHDA and CDR2 is SQIVND (reference sequence). The CDR3 loop spans 15 amino acids. In DNA form, the CDR3 reads TGTGCCAGTAGTCAGTCACCACACTCTGGAAACACCATATATTTT. This codes for CASSQSPHSGNTIYF.

The gene calls are TRBV21-1 and TRBJ1-6; TRBD1, the table's D call, was not compared with the DNA. TRBV21-1 is shown as a pseudogene. This CDR3 spans 20 amino acids. CDR3 sequence reads: CASSKGGSGGPNINNSPLHF. CDR3 coding DNA: TGTGCCAGCAGCAAAGGAGGGTCAGGGGGCCCCAATATCAATAATTCACCCCTCCACTTT.

This clone was seen just once. The chain joins TRBV7-9 to TRBJ2-5; tentative D call: TRBD2 (6 bases). The V end was cut by 5 bases, the J end by 5 bases, with 15 bases between. The length of the CDR3 is 14 residues. Per the germline V gene, CDR1 is SEHNR and CDR2 is FQNEAQ (reference sequence). The CDR3: CASSRGASQETQYF. The DNA for the CDR3 is TGTGCCAGCAGCCGCGGGGCTAGCCAGGAGACCCAGTACTTC.

This rearrangement joins TRBV9 to TRBJ2-1, with 8 bases fitting TRBD2. The V and J ends lost 5 bases and 7 bases, in that order; junction bases with no gene match: 17. Germline V CDR1 and CDR2: SGDLS, YYNGEE. CDR3 size: 17 residues. Written as DNA, the CDR3 is TGTGCCAGCAGTAGATCCGGGACTAGTAATTCGCGGAATGAGCAGTTCTTC. The encoded protein is CASSRSGTSNSRNEQFF.

V and J are TRBV5-8 and TRBJ2-1; tentatively, D is TRBD2 (5 bases). Trimming left V 3 bases short and J 3 bases short, with 10 bases between. This CDR3 contains 14 residues. Per the germline V gene, CDR1 is SGHTS and CDR2 is YDEGEE. The DNA of the CDR3 is TGTGCCAGCAGCTCGGACTCCTTCTACAATGAGCAGTTCTTC. Translation: CASSSDSFYNEQFF.

The V and J genes are TRBV5-1 and TRBJ1-6; D call uncertain. The CDR3 consists of 14 residues. Germline CDR1 is SGHRS and CDR2 is YFSETQ. Deletions cut 4 bases from V and 14 bases from J, with 19 bases between. As DNA, the CDR3 is TGCGCCAGCAGCCCAGCGGGCCGCCTTTTCGCCCTCCACTTT. Encoded protein: CASSPAGRLFALHF.

This sequence joins TRBV6-2 or TRBV6-3 and TRBJ2-1, with 11 bases aligning to TRBD2. Germline V lookup: CDR1 MNHEY, CDR2 SVGEGT. The CDR3 totals 16 residues. With V trimmed by 2 bases and J by 8 bases, 8 bases remained unmatched. For the CDR3, the DNA is TGTGCCAGCAGTTACACGACTAGCGGGACCCGGTATGAGCAGTTCTTC. This sequence encodes CASSYTTSGTRYEQFF.

V gene TRBV28 combines with J gene TRBJ1-2; D ambiguous. The CDR3 loop spans 15 amino acids. Trimming took 5 bases from V and 9 from J, leaving 22 bases between them. Germline V gives CDR1 MDHEN, CDR2 SYDVKM. The chain's CDR3 is CASSLWTGRYGSYTF. CDR3 nucleotides: TGTGCCAGCAGTCTCTGGACCGGGAGGTATGGCAGCTACACCTTC.

V is TRBV6-2 or TRBV6-3 and J is TRBJ2-1; 12 bases align to TRBD1. CDR1 MNHEY and CDR2 SVGEGT come from the germline V gene. CDR3 length equals 18 residues. The J segment lost 8 bases and the V segment lost 1 base, leaving 12 bases of the junction unmatched. This CDR3 reads CASSYLHSGTGGSDEQFF. CDR3 coding DNA: TGTGCCAGCAGTTACTTACACTCTGGGACAGGGGGCTCGGATGAGCAGTTCTTC.

The chain carries TRBV5-6 and TRBJ2-1; weak D call: TRBD2 (6 bases). The length of the CDR3 is 14 residues. V dropped 5 bases and J dropped 4 bases, with 13 bases sitting between them. The germline CDR1 and CDR2 sequences are SGHDT and YYEEEE. The CDR3 region has the DNA TGTGCCAGCAGTCCAAGCGGGCCATACAATGAGCAGTTCTTC. It translates to CASSPSGPYNEQFF. The entire variable domain, with the rest obtained from reference TRBV5-6 and TRBJ2-1, is as follows: DAGVTQSPTHLIKTRGQQVTLRCSPKSGHDTVSWYQQALGQGPQFIFQYYEEEERQRGNFPDRFSGHQFPNYSSELNVNALLLGDSALYLCASSPSGPYNEQFFGPGTRLTVL.

This CDR3 reads CASSSPPLVDEQYF. For the CDR3, the DNA is TGTGCCAGCAGCTCACCACCGCTAGTTGACGAGCAGTACTTC. The V gene is TRBV7-2, the J gene TRBJ2-7; D unclear. In germline, CDR1 is SGHTA, CDR2 FQGNSA. The CDR3 contains 14 residues. The V end lost 4 bases, the J end lost 5 bases, and 15 bases lay between the germline ends.

CDR3 nucleotides: TGTGCCAGCAGGCCGACAGCTACCTCTGGAAACACCATATATTTT. Protein sequence: CASRPTATSGNTIYF. V is TRBV6-5 and J is TRBJ1-3, with D perhaps matching TRBD1 (5 bases). Germline-derived CDR1 and CDR2 are MNHEY and SVGAGI. With 6 bases removed from V and 0 bases from J, the gap between germline ends came to 12 bases. This CDR3 contains 15 residues.

CDR3 protein: CASSTLGQGRHEQYF. CDR3 bases: TGTGCCAGCAGCACGCTCGGACAGGGTCGCCACGAGCAGTACTTC. The chain is built from TRBV28 and TRBJ2-7, with 8 bases matching TRBD1. Germline trimming cut 6 bases from V and 5 bases from J; bases unmatched to any gene: 12. CDR3 size: 15 residues. In germline, CDR1 is MDHEN, CDR2 SYDVKM.

CDR3 in amino acids: CASMETGNSPLHF. In DNA form, the CDR3 reads TGTGCCAGCATGGAGACGGGTAATTCACCCCTCCACTTT. The chain links TRBV2 to TRBJ1-6; D remains ambiguous. The V gene's germline CDR1 is SNHLY and CDR2 FYNNEI. The length of the CDR3 is 13 residues. V was cut by 7 bases and J by 6 bases, with 10 bases left in between.

This clone was recorded once. The chain combines TRBV24-1 with TRBJ1-5; TRBD1 matches at 8 bases. The germline CDR1 and CDR2 sequences are KGHDR and SFDVKD. This CDR3 has 14 residues. With V trimmed by 2 bases and J by 7 bases, 3 bases remained unmatched. The DNA of the CDR3 is TGTGCCACCAGTGATTACAGGGGGAACCAGCCCCAGCATTTT. Protein sequence: CATSDYRGNQPQHF.

This clone came up a few times. V and J are TRBV6-5 and TRBJ1-5; TRBD1 might be the D (6 bases). Germline CDR1 is MNHEY and CDR2 is SVGAGI. This CDR3 region has 15 residues. V was pared by 6 bases and J by 5 bases, with 17 bases between. The CDR3 DNA sequence: TGTGCCAGCAGCCGACAGTCTGGGGGCGATCAGCCCCAGCATTTT. It translates to CASSRQSGGDQPQHF.

This chain joins TRBV29-1 and TRBJ1-1, with D tentatively TRBD1 (5 bases). This CDR3 region has 10 residues. V lost 7 bases, J lost 10 bases, and 13 bases lay in between. Germline V gene data show CDR1 as SQVTM and CDR2 as ANQGSEA. The CDR3 region has the DNA TGCAGCGCATATACAGGCGGAGCTTTCTTT. This translates into CSAYTGGAFF.

V gene TRBV3-1 (or the pseudogene TRBV3-2) combines with J gene TRBJ2-2; no clear D gene. Germline CDR1 is LGHDT and CDR2 is YNNKEL (reference sequence). Trimming stripped 4 bases from V and 0 bases from J, with 6 bases between. The CDR3 is made up of 14 amino acids. The CDR3 nucleotides are TGTGCCAGCAGCCTGACAACGAACACCGGGGAGCTGTTTTTT. Residues: CASSLTTNTGELFF.